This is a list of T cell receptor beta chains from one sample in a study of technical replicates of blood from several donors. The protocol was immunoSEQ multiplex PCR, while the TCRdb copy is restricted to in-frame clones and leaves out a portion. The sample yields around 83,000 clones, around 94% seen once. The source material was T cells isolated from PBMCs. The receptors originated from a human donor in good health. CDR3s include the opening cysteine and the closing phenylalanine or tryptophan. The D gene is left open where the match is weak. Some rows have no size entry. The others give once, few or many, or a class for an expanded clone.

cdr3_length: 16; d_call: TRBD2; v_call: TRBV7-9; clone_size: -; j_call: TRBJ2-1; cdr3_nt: TGTGCCAGCAGCCTAAAACAACTAGCGGGTGACAATGAGCAGTTCTTC; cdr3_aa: CASSLKQLAGDNEQFF
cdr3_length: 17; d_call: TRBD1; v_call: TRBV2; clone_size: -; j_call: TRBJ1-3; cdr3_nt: TGTGCCAGCAGTGAAGCGCTTCAGACAGGGGCTGGAAACACCATATATTTT; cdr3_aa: CASSEALQTGAGNTIYF
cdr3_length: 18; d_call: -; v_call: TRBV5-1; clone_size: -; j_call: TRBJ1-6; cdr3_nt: TGCGCCAGCAGCCGGGGGGACGTGGGAGCCATCTATAATTCACCCCTCCACTTT; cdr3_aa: CASSRGDVGAIYNSPLHF
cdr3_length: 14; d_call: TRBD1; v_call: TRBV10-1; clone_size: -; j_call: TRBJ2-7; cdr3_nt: TGCGCCAGCAGCCGGGACAGGGGGCGCGGCGAGCAGTACTTC; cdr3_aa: CASSRDRGRGEQYF
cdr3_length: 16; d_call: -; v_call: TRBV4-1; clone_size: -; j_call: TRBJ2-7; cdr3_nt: TGCGCCAGCAGCCCGCATCTTACAACGGGGTACTACGAGCAGTACTTC; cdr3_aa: CASSPHLTTGYYEQYF
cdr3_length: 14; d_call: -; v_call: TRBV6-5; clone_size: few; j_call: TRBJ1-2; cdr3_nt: TGTGCCAGCAGCAAATACGAGGGAGGATATGGCTACACCTTC; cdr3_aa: CASSKYEGGYGYTF
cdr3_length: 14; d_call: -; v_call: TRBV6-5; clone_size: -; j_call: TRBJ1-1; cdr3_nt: TGTGCCAGCAGCGACGCACAGGGAGGGGCTGAAGCTTTCTTT; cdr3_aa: CASSDAQGGAEAFF
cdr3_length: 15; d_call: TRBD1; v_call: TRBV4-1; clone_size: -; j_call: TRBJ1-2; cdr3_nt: TGCGCCAGCAGCTTGGGACAGGGGGAACCCTATGGCTACACCTTC; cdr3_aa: CASSLGQGEPYGYTF
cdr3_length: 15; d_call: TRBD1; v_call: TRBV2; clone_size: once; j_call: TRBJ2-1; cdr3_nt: TGTGCCAGCAGTGCGAGGACAGGGAATGACAATGAGCAGTTCTTC; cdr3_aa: CASSARTGNDNEQFF
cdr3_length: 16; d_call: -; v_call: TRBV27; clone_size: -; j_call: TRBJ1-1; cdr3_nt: TGTGCCAGCAGTTTATCGAAAGTCCCTATGAACACTGAAGCTTTCTTT; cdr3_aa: CASSLSKVPMNTEAFF
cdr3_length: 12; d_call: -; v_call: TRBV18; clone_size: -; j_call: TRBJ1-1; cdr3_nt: TGTGCCAGCTCACCACCGGCAAGTGAAGCTTTCTTT; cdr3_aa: CASSPPASEAFF
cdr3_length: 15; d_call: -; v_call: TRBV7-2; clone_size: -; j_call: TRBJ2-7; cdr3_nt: TGTGCCAGCAGCTTAGGCGGGAAGCGGTCCTACGAGCAGTACTTC; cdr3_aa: CASSLGGKRSYEQYF
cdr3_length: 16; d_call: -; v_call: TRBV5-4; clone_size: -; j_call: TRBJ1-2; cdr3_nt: TGTGCCAGCAGCATCCGCAATACAGGGTATGGCTATGGCTACACCTTC; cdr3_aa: CASSIRNTGYGYGYTF
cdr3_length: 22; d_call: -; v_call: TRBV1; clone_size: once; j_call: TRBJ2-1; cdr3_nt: TGCACCAGCAGCCCGTCAAAAAAATCCGGGACTAGCGGGATATGGGAGTACAATGAGCAGTTCTTC; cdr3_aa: CTSSPSKKSGTSGIWEYNEQFF
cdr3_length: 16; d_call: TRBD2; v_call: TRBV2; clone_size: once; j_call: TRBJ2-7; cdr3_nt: TGTGCCAGCAGTGGGATACTAGCGGGGTCCTCCTACGAGCAGTACTTC; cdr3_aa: CASSGILAGSSYEQYF
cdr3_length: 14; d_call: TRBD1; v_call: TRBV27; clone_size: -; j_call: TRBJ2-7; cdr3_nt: TGTGCCAGCAGTCTCGGGACAGGGAAGTACGAGCAGTACTTC; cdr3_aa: CASSLGTGKYEQYF
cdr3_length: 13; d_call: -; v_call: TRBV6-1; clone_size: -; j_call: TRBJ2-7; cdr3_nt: TGTGCCAGCCAGGAGGGTCCCTCCTACGAGCAGTACTTC; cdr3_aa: CASQEGPSYEQYF
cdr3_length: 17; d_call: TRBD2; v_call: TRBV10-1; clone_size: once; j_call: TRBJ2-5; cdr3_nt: TGCGCCAGCAGTGACGGACTAGCGGGAGCCCTCCAAGAGACCCAGTACTTC; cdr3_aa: CASSDGLAGALQETQYF
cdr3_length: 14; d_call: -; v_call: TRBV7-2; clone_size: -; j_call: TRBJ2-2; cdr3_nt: TGTGCCAGCAGCTTCGGGGGTAACACCGGGGAGCTGTTTTTT; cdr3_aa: CASSFGGNTGELFF
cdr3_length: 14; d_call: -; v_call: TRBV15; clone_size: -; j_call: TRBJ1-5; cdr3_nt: TGTGCCACCAGCACCGACAGTTTTGGGCAGCCCCAGCATTTT; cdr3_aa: CATSTDSFGQPQHF
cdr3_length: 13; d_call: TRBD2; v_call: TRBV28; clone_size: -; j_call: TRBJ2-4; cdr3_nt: TGTGCCAGCAGTCGGGAGGGAAGGGACATTCAGTACTTC; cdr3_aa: CASSREGRDIQYF
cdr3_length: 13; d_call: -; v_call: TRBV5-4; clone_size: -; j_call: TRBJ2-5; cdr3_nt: TGTGCCAGCAGCTTAGGGGATCCAGAGACCCAGTACTTC; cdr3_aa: CASSLGDPETQYF
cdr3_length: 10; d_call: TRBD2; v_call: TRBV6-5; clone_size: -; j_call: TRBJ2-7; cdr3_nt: TGTGCCACCGGGAGGCTCGAGCAGTACTTC; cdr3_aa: CATGRLEQYF
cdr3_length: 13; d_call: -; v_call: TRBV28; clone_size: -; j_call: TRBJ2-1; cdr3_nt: TGTGCGAATTCTCAAAGAGGAGCCGATGAGCAGTTCTTC; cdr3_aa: CANSQRGADEQFF
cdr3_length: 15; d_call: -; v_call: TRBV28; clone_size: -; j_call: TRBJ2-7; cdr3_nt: TGTGCCAGCAGTTTAACTTCCGCTGTTGAGGACGAGCAGTACTTC; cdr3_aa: CASSLTSAVEDEQYF
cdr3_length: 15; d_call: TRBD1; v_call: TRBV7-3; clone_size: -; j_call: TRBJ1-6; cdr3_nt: TGTGCCAGCAGCCAGACAGGGTCTTCGGATTCACCCCTCCACTTT; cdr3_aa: CASSQTGSSDSPLHF
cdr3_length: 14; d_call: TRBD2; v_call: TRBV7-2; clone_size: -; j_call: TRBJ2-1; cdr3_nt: TGTGCCAGCAGCTTTAGCGGGACTAACAATGAGCAGTTCTTC; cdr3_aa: CASSFSGTNNEQFF